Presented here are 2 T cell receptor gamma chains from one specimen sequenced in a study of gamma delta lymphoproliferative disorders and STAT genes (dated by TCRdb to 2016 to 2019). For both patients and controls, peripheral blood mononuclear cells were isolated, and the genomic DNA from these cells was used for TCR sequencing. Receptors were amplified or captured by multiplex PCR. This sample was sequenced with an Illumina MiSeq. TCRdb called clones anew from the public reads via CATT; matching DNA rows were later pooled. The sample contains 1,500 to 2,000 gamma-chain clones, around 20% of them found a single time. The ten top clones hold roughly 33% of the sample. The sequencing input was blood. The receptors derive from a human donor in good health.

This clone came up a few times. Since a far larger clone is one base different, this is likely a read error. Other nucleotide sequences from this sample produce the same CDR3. The CDR3 region has the DNA TGTGCTGCGTGGGATCCCCTCCTTTGGAATTATTATAAAAAACTCTTT. Encoded protein: CAAWDPLLWNYYKKLF. Here the V gene is TRGV10, but the J gene went uncalled. TRGV10 has ORF status, its function being uncertain. The CDR3 runs to 16 residues.

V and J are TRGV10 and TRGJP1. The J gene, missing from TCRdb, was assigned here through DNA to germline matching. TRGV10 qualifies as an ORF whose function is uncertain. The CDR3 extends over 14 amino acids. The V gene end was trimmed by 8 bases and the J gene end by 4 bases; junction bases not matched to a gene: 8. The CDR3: CAAWGGVTGWFKIF. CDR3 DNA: TGTGCTGCGTGGGGTGGGGTCACTGGTTGGTTCAAGATATTT.